A selection of T cell receptor beta chains follows, all from one sample in a study of blood T cell repertoires in COVID-19. Assay used: immunoSEQ multiplex PCR; TCRdb lists only in-frame clones, some missing. The sample has more than 150,000 clones; nearly 80% are singletons. The sequenced sample consisted of peripheral blood. Receptors were obtained from a woman in her seventies with acute or convalescent COVID-19. CDR3s include the opening cysteine and the closing phenylalanine or tryptophan. Clone sizes are given selectively: once, few, many, or a class where the clone is expanded.

clone size,V gene,CDR3 protein
few,TRBV19,CASSSTPRAGANVLTF
few,TRBV19,CASSSTSFREQFF
-,TRBV3-1/TRBV3-2,CASSQTRATDTQYF
-,TRBV7-3,CASSSWTGGREDTQYF
once,TRBV6-6,CASSRYSGSSYNEQFF
-,TRBV10-1,CARGRARLARIQYF
few,TRBV19,CASRISTGTNTIYF
-,TRBV3-1/TRBV3-2,CASSQVRTGHDEQFF
-,TRBV15,CATSRGRGTGTYNEQFF
-,TRBV30,CAWSVSREFGYGYTF
-,TRBV2,CASRELAASSYNEQFF
once,TRBV7-2,CASSYGTSGLINEQFF
-,TRBV5-1,CASSERTGGIDEQYF
-,TRBV14,CASRTGPNTGELFF